A single sample gave rise to the 2 T cell receptor beta chains below, sequenced in a study of T-cell memory formation after mild COVID-19. Each CDR3 protein gets one entry after TCRdb re-called the 5' RACE reads with MiXCR. The data hold approximately 350,000 distinct CDR3 sequences, with 28% observed a single time. Material for sequencing was PBMCs or a T cell subset sorted from them (not recorded which). These receptors were obtained from an adult woman who had mild COVID-19 (a few samples of this study predate the infection). Cell type and time point are not known.

This clonotype was picked up a small number of times. This sequence joins TRBV20-1 and TRBJ2-7; D is possibly TRBD1 (6 bases). V was cut by 8 bases and J by 2 bases, with 16 bases left in between. This CDR3 is built from 13 residues. Per the germline V gene, CDR1 is DFQATT and CDR2 is SNEGSKA (reference sequence). CDR3 DNA: TGCAGTTCTATAGAGGACAGAGCCTACGAGCAGTACTTC. Its translation: CSSIEDRAYEQYF.

The rearrangement links TRBV5-1 to TRBJ1-2; the D is unclear. The CDR3 totals 13 residues. Germline V CDR1 and CDR2: SGHRS, YFSETQ. V lost 7 bases to trimming and J lost 6 bases, with 16 bases between them. The CDR3 here is CASGRDGSDGYTF. The CDR3 bases are TGCGCCAGCGGGCGGGATGGGTCGGATGGCTACACCTTC.